Included here is one T cell receptor beta chain sequence, with context. Authors' analysis steps: Counts of nucleated cells, estimated from reference gene primer amplification, were obtained. Produced via immunoSEQ multiplex PCR; TCRdb's table is partial and in-frame only. D and trimming were read from the DNA, whereas the V and J calls and clone size are those reported in that table. The sample contains about 400,000 clones, over 85% of which appear only once. Recruitment covered about 26 US areas and drew participants whose ages spanned roughly 18 to 90 years. The sample belongs to a study of blood T cell repertoires in COVID-19. Study in general: Samples representing acute and convalescent COVID-19 were sourced from the United States, Italy and Spain.

This receptor was identified in a woman aged 25-40 years who had recovered from COVID-19. Material for sequencing was PBMCs or T cells enriched from blood (not recorded which).

CDR3 amino acids: CASSYRAGGTDEQYF. CDR3 nucleotide sequence: TGTGCCAGCAGTTACCGGGCGGGAGGAACTGACGAGCAGTACTTC. The chain recombines TRBV6-5 with TRBJ2-7; 8 nucleotides agree with TRBD2. Germline-derived CDR1 and CDR2 are MNHEY and SVGAGI. The CDR3 totals 15 residues. Trimming at V came to 2 bases and at J to 5 bases, leaving 8 bases not matched to a gene.